This entry describes one TCR beta chain. This clone was counted between two and nine times. The antigen it recognizes is unknown. Base qualities are not provided; no much larger clone lies one nucleotide away. The trial excluded patients who had a history of autoimmune disease or were on systemic immunosuppression. Peripheral blood for TCR sequencing was collected from all dose cohorts at baseline, on cycle 4 day 1, and on cycle 7 day 1. The samples were drawn from a first-in-human, open-label, multicenter phase I dose-escalation trial of ivuxolimab. Adults with locally advanced or metastatic melanoma, renal cell carcinoma, hepatocellular carcinoma or head and neck squamous cell carcinoma were enrolled in the trial. Before TCR sequencing, CD4+ T cells and CD8+ T cells from peripheral blood were sorted into separate populations. From a lookup of the germline V gene, CDR1 and CDR2 are MDHEN and SYDVKM. V is reduced by 4 bases and J by 1 base, leaving a spacing of 13 bases between them. From the cysteine through the phenylalanine, the CDR3 covers 15 amino acids. The only DNA kept is the CDR3, 45 bases in frame from the first base.

The record originates from a study of OX40 agonist ivuxolimab in advanced cancers. A note on the overall study: Ivuxolimab was an agonistic, fully human IgG2 monoclonal antibody directed against OX40 (CD134), a costimulatory receptor. Intravenous ivuxolimab was administered to patients every 2 weeks at six dose levels: 0.01, 0.1, 0.3, 1.5, 3 and 10 mg/kg. Of the 50 or so patients in dose escalation, about 20 had hepatocellular carcinoma, some 15 had melanoma, 9 had renal cell carcinoma and 9 had head and neck cancer. A male proportion of under 85% and a mean age of approximately 55 years, ranging from roughly 23 to 90, were recorded for the dose-escalation cohort. Patients were allowed to have had prior anti-PD-1, anti-PD-L1 or anti-CTLA-4 therapy, and roughly 40% of the dose-escalation patients had previously received checkpoint inhibitors. Partial responses were achieved by three dose-escalation patients, of whom one had hepatocellular carcinoma and two had cutaneous melanoma. The purpose of peripheral TCRbeta sequencing was to test whether ivuxolimab changed TCR sequence diversity and led to clonal T-cell expansion. The paper reports the monotherapy dose-escalation portion (N = 52 patients) of the phase I ivuxolimab trial.

To sequence the TCRbeta CDR3 region, genomic DNA was isolated from the sorted cells. TCRbeta CDR3 regions were sequenced using the immunoSEQ Assay. TCRdb took over this immuneACCESS table, retaining in-frame rearrangements with V and J assigned. Such tables are incomplete; in checked studies, under half of the missing clones stem from an unresolved V gene, and the remainder is unexplained. Recorded for this sample are about 50,000 clones; 84% of them occurred a single time. The ten most abundant clones make up approximately 1.3% of the sample. Points the paper makes about the study in general: Partial responders in the 0.1-3.0 mg/kg groups had among the lowest normalized peripheral clonal expansion, especially among CD8+ T cells. Clonal expansion of both CD4+ and CD8+ blood T cells was observed from baseline to week 6 at doses 0.1 to 3.0 mg/kg. The antigen specificity of the peripheral T cells that underwent clonal expansion was not determined. Low levels of normalized T-cell clonal expansion were also seen in some nonresponding patients. After ivuxolimab, more expanded clones were found on average in CD8+ T cells than in CD4+ T cells.

In this chain, TRBV28 is recombined with TRBJ1-2; 6 matching bases give a weak D call of TRBD1. This clonotype was obtained from an adult with an advanced solid tumor such as melanoma, head and neck, liver or kidney cancer. The specimen was CD4+ or CD8+ T cells sorted from blood, collected in a trial of the OX40 agonist ivuxolimab. The sequenced DNA: TGTGCCAGCAGTTCTACCAGGGGTAATAACTATGGCTACACCTTC. Its product reads: CASSSTRGNNYGYTF.